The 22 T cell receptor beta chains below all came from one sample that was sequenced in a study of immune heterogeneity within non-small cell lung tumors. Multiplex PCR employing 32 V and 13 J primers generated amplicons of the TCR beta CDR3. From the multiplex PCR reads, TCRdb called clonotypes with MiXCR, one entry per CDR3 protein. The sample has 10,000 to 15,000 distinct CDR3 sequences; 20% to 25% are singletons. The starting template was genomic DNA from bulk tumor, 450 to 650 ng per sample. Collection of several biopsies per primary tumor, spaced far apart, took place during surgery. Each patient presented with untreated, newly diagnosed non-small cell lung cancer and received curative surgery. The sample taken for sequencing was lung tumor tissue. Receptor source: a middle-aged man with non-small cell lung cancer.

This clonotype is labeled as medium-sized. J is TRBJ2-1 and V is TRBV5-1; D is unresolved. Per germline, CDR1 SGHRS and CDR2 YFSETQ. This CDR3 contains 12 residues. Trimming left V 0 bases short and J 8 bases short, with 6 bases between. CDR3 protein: CASSLEGYEQFF. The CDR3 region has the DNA TGCGCCAGCAGCTTGGAGGGATATGAGCAGTTCTTC.

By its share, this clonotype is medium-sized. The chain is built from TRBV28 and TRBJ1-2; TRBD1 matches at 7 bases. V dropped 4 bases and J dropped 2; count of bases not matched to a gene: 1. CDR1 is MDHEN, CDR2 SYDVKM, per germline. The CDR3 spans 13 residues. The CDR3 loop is CASSSRGNYGYTF. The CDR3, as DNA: TGTGCCAGCAGTTCCAGGGGGAACTATGGCTACACCTTC.

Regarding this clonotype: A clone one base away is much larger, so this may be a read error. CDR3 bases: TGTGCCAGCAGCGATCCTGGATGGATTTGGAACACCGGGGAGCTGTTTTTT. This codes for CASSDPGWIWNTGELFF. The chain couples TRBV6-2 or TRBV6-3 to TRBJ2-2; D unclear. The V end was cut by 6 bases, the J end by 1 base, with 18 bases between. Germline loops: CDR1 MNHEY, CDR2 SVGEGT. This CDR3 is 17 amino acids long.

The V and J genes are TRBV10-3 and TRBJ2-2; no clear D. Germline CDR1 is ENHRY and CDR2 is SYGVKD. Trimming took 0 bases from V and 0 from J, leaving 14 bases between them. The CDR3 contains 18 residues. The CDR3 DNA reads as TGTGCCATCAGTGAGTCTAGATTGGGAACAGCGAACACCGGGGAGCTGTTTTTT. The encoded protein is CAISESRLGTANTGELFF.

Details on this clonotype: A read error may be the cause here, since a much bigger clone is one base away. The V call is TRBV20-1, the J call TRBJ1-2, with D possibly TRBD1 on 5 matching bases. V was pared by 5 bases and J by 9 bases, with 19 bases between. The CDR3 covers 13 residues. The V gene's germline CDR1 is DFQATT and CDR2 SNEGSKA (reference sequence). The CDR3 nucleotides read TGCAGTGCTCTATATGGGGTGACAGATTGCTACACCTTC. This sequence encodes CSALYGVTDCYTF.

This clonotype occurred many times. The CDR3 sequence is CASSPAEGPYEQYF. CDR3 bases: TGTGCCAGCAGCCCGGCCGAGGGCCCCTACGAGCAGTACTTC. The chain employs TRBV7-9 and TRBJ2-7; possible D gene TRBD2, 5 bases. V was cut by 5 bases and J by 2 bases, with 13 bases left in between. This CDR3 has 14 amino acids. CDR1 SEHNR and CDR2 FQNEAQ come from the germline V gene (reference sequence).

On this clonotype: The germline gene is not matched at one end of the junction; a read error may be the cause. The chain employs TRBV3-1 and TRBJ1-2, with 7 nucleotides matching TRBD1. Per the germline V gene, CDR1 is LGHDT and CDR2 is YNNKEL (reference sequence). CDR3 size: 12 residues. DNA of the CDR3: TGTTCCAGTAGCCAGGGGGTTTATGGCTACACCTTC. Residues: CSSSQGVYGYTF.

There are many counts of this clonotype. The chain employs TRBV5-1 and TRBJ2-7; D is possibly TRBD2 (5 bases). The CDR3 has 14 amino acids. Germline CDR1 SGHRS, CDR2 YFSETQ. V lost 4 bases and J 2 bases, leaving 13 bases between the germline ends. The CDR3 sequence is CASSRTDNPYEQYF. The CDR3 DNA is TGCGCCAGCAGCCGGACTGACAACCCCTACGAGCAGTACTTC.

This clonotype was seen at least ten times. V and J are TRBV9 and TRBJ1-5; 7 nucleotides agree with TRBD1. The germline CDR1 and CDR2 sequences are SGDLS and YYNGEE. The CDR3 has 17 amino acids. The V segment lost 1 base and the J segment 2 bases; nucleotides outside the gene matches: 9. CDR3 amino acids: CASSVLRGLFGNQPQHF. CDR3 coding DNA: TGTGCCAGCAGCGTACTAAGGGGGCTATTCGGCAATCAGCCCCAGCATTTT.

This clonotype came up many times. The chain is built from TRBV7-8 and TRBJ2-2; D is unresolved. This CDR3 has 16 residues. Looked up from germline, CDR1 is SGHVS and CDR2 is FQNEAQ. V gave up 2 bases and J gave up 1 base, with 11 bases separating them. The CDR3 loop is CASSLQLPGNTGELFF. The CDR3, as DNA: TGTGCCAGCAGCTTACAGCTCCCAGGGAACACCGGGGAGCTGTTTTTT.

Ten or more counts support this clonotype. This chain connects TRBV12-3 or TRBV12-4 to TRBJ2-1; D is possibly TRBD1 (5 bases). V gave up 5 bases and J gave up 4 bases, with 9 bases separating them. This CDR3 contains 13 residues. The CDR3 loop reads CASSPNRYNEQFF. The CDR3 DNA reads TGTGCCAGCAGTCCAAACAGGTACAATGAGCAGTTCTTC.

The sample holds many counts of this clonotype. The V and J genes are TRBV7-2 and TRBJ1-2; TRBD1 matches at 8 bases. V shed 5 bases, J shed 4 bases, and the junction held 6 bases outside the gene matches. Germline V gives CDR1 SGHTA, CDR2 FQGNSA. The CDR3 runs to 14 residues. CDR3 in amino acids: CASSRTGTSYGYTF. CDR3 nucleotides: TGTGCCAGCAGCAGGACAGGGACGAGCTATGGCTACACCTTC.

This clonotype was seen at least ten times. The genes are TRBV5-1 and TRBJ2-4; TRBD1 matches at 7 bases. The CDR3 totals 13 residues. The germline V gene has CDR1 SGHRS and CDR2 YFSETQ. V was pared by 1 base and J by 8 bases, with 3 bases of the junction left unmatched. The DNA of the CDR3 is TGCGCCAGCAGCTTGCGGCAGGGGGACATTCAGTACTTC. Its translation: CASSLRQGDIQYF.

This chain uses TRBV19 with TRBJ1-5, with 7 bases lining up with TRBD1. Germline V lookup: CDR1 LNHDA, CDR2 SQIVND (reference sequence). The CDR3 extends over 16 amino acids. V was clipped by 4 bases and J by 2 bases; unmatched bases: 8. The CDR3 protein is CASSKGYRGGNQPQHF. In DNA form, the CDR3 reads TGTGCCAGTAGTAAAGGCTACAGGGGCGGCAATCAGCCCCAGCATTTT.

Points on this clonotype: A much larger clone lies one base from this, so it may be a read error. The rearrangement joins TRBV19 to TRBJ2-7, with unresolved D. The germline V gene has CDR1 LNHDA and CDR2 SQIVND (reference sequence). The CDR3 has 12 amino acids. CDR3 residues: CASSIGTSEKYF. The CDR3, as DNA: TGTGCCAGTAGTATAGGGACGTCCGAGAAGTACTTC.

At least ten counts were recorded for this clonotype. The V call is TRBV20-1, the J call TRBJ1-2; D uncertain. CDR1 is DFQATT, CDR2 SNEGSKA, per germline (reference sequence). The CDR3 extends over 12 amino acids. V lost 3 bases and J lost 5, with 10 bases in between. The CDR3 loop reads CSASRSDYGYTF. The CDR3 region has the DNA TGCAGTGCTAGTCGGTCAGATTATGGCTACACCTTC.

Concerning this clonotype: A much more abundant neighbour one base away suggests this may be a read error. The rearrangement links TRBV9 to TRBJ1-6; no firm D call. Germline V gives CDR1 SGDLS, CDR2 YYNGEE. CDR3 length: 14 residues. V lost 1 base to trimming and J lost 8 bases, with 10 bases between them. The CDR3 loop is CASSVSPSDSPLHF. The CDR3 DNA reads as TGTGCCAGCAGCGTAAGCCCATCGGATTCACCCCTCCACTTT.

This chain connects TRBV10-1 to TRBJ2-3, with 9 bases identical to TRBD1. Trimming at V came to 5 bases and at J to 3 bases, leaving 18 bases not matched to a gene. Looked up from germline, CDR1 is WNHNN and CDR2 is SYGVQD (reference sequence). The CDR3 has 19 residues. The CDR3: CASSPLGTGFSTSTDTQYF. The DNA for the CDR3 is TGCGCCAGCAGTCCTCTCGGGACAGGGTTTTCAACTTCGACAGATACGCAGTATTTT.

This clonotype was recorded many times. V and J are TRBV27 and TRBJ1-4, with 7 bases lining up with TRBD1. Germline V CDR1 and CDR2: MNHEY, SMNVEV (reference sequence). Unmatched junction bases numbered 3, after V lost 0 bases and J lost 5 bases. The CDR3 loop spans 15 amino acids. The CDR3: CASSLSMTGNEKLFF. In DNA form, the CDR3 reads TGTGCCAGCAGTTTATCGATGACAGGGAATGAAAAACTGTTTTTT.

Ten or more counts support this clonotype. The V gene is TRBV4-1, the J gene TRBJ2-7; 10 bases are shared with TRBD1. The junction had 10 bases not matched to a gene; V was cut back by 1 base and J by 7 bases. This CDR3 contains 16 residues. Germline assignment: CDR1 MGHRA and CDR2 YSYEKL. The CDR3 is CASSQGTGTGALEQYF. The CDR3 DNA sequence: TGCGCCAGCAGCCAAGGGACCGGGACAGGGGCTTTAGAGCAGTACTTC.

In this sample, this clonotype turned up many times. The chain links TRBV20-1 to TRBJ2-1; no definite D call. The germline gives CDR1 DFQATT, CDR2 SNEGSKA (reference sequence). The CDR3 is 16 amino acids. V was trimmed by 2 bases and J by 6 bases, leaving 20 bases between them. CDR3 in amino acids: CSARPKTVSWVNEQFF. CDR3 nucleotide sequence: TGCAGTGCTAGACCTAAGACTGTTAGTTGGGTCAATGAGCAGTTCTTC.

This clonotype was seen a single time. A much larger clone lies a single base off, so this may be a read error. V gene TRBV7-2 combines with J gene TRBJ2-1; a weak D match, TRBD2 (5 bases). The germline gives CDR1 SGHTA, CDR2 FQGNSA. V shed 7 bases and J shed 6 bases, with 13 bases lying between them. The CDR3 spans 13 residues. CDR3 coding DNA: TGTGCCAGCATCGCCCGAACTAGCAATGAGCAGTTCTTC. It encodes CASIARTSNEQFF.